These 10 T cell receptor beta chains came from one sample sequenced in a study of T cell responses to AZD1222 COVID-19 vaccine. Data came from immunoSEQ multiplex PCR; TCRdb stores just in-frame clones and leaves some out. The data contain approximately 96,000 clones, about 86% of them singletons. The material was peripheral blood, obtained 28 days after the second AZD1222 dose. Receptors originate from an adult who received the AZD1222 COVID-19 vaccine.

V is TRBV10-3 and J is TRBJ2-7; perhaps D is TRBD1 or TRBD2 (5 bases each). This CDR3 spans 16 amino acids. Germline CDR1 is ENHRY and CDR2 is SYGVKD. The ends were cut back, 2 bases at V and 2 bases at J, with 16 bases in the middle. The CDR3 here is CAISEGGGQGAYEQYF. The CDR3 DNA reads as TGTGCCATCAGTGAGGGTGGCGGGCAGGGAGCCTACGAGCAGTACTTC.

This clone has a single count. The V gene is TRBV24-1, the J gene TRBJ2-1, with D perhaps being TRBD1 or TRBD2 (5 bases each). Trimming cost V 3 bases and J 8 bases, with 13 bases left between them. The CDR3 spans 14 residues. Germline lookup yields CDR1 KGHDR and CDR2 SFDVKD. In nucleotides, the CDR3 is TGTGCCACCAGTGATGCCGGGACCCACGATGAGCAGTTCTTC. Residues: CATSDAGTHDEQFF.

The gene calls are TRBV28 and TRBJ1-2, with TRBD1 matching 7 bases. The CDR3 runs to 14 residues. V shed 5 bases, J shed 0 bases, and the junction held 3 bases outside the gene matches. Germline V gene data show CDR1 as MDHEN and CDR2 as SYDVKM. CDR3 DNA: TGTGCCAGCAGTGGGACAGCCTCTAACTATGGCTACACCTTC. This codes for CASSGTASNYGYTF.

V gene TRBV10-1 combines with J gene TRBJ1-6, with D maybe TRBD1 (6 bases). The germline V and J ends were trimmed by 4 bases and 9 bases, with 10 bases remaining between them. The V gene's germline CDR1 is WNHNN and CDR2 SYGVQD (reference sequence). The CDR3 consists of 13 residues. CDR3 loop: CASSGTGSSPLHF. The CDR3 DNA sequence: TGCGCCAGCAGTGGAACAGGGTCTTCACCCCTCCACTTT.

The chain has TRBV28 and TRBJ2-7; 7 bases match TRBD2. Germline CDR1 is MDHEN and CDR2 is SYDVKM. Germline trimming cut 6 bases from V and 3 bases from J; bases unmatched to any gene: 5. This CDR3 has 13 residues. The CDR3 is CASRVTGGYEQYF. Written as DNA, the CDR3 is TGTGCCAGCAGAGTGACGGGGGGCTACGAGCAGTACTTC.

This chain uses TRBV4-2 with TRBJ2-2, with 11 bases matching TRBD2. The CDR3 totals 15 residues. V was pared by 2 bases and J by 7 bases, with 3 bases of the junction left unmatched. Germline assignment: CDR1 LGHNA and CDR2 YNFKEQ. CDR3 region: CASSQTSGGYGELFF. Here the CDR3 DNA reads TGTGCCAGCAGCCAAACTAGCGGGGGATACGGGGAGCTGTTTTTT.

This clone appeared a single time. The J gene is TRBJ1-2, the V gene TRBV20-1; no reliable D call. V was shortened by 3 bases and J by 7 bases, with 12 bases between the two germline ends. The length of the CDR3 is 12 residues. Germline lookup yields CDR1 DFQATT and CDR2 SNEGSKA (reference sequence). In DNA form, the CDR3 reads TGCAGTGCTAGTGGGGAGGCTGGTGGCTACACCTTC. Its translation: CSASGEAGGYTF.

The V and J genes are TRBV30 and TRBJ1-3; D is unclear. The V and J ends lost 3 bases and 2 bases respectively, with 8 bases between them. Germline lookup yields CDR1 GTSNPN and CDR2 SVGIG (reference sequence). This CDR3 has 13 amino acids. This CDR3 reads CAWSAHPGNTIYF. CDR3 nucleotide sequence: TGTGCCTGGAGCGCTCATCCTGGAAACACCATATATTTT.

This sequence joins TRBV18 and TRBJ1-4; TRBD1 matches 7 bases. The CDR3 covers 16 residues. Looked up from germline, CDR1 is KGHSH and CDR2 is LQKENI. The trim removed 3 bases at V and 4 bases at J, leaving 8 bases unmatched. In nucleotides, the CDR3 is TGTGCCAGCTCACCGTTCGACAGGGTAGTTAATGAAAAACTGTTTTTT. It specifies CASSPFDRVVNEKLFF.

This sequence joins TRBV28 and TRBJ2-6; D not certain. Germline CDR1 reads MDHEN; CDR2 reads SYDVKM. V lost 7 bases, J lost 3 bases, and 13 bases lay in between. The CDR3 covers 15 residues. The CDR3 region is CASKETLGGANVLTF. Here the CDR3 DNA reads TGTGCCAGCAAGGAAACTCTGGGTGGGGCCAACGTCCTGACTTTC.